This TCR beta chain appears in the sequencing data of a study of T cell responses to AZD1222 COVID-19 vaccine. Germline lookup yields CDR1 SEHNR and CDR2 FQNEAQ (reference sequence). CDR3 length: 13 residues. V lost 5 bases, J lost 1 base, and 3 bases lay in between. Libraries were prepared by immunoSEQ multiplex PCR; TCRdb keeps only in-frame clonotypes and omits some of them. The table has approximately 50,000 clones, roughly three quarters seen once; the top ten hold just under 5%. General study results and limits: At study baseline, merely a handful of AZD1222 recipients were seropositive. Most donors were white British and more were female, and clonal diversity was possibly underestimated.

With respect to this clone: Antigen specificity is unknown.

This specimen was peripheral blood, taken 28 days after the second AZD1222 dose. The clonotype comes from an adult who received the AZD1222 COVID-19 vaccine. The chain carries TRBV7-9 and TRBJ2-6, with unresolved D. The CDR3, as DNA: TGTGCCAGCAGCGGGTCTGGGGCCAACGTCCTGACTTTC. Translated: CASSGSGANVLTF.